What follows is one T cell receptor beta chain and its context. This clone appeared a single time. Its antigen is currently not known. Per-nucleotide qualities are absent, and no much larger clonotype sits a single base away. The sample belongs to a study of blood T cell repertoires in COVID-19 (dated by TCRdb to about 2020). At the level of the whole study: The collaborator samples originated in the United States, Italy and Spain and spanned the acute and convalescent phases of COVID-19. The prospective study material was composed of cDNA or gDNA derived from T cells, B-cell-depleted T cells, or PBMCs. Deeply sampled blood TCRbeta repertoires from subjects exposed to, actively infected with, or recovered from COVID-19 were included in the dataset. A freely available public database, intended as a resource for researchers studying the immune response to SARS-CoV-2, is where the repertoires were released. The samples were drawn from the first 160 participants of the ongoing ImmuneRACE study and from 1,200 or so subjects provided by 6 global collaborators. Sample metadata almost always included a de-identified subject ID, COVID-19 status, age in years and sex. HLA class I and class II types, where available, came from metadata supplied by the sample provider rather than from assay-based typing.

The paper's findings and limits, for the study overall: Clinical and demographic metadata were provided uncurated, with the amount varying by source and participant.

The immunoSEQ Assay, a bias-controlled multiplex PCR, was used to amplify TCRbeta CDR3 regions from genomic DNA. The authors' analysis ran thus. Within the assay, amplification of reference gene primers was used to estimate how many nucleated cells each sample contained. To quantify the absolute abundance of each unique TCRbeta CDR3 rearrangement, sequence reads were collapsed and filtered. Productive Simpson clonality was computed per sample as the square root of Simpson's diversity index over productive rearrangements. In its TCRdb copy, this immuneACCESS table keeps in-frame sequences only and misses some clones. Where compared with another copy, unresolved V genes explain less than half of these, and the others have no known cause. D and trimming were read from the DNA, whereas the V and J calls and clone size are those reported in that table. Across this sample there are 120,000 or so clones, with around 82% seen only once. Clones ranked in the top ten supply approximately 17% of the sample.

At one collaborating source in Seattle, patients were enrolled during active infection and were followed longitudinally through the course of disease. Collaborating institutions collected whole blood in K2EDTA tubes following their own protocols. For TCRbeta analysis, collaborator samples were shipped as frozen whole blood, as isolated PBMCs, or as DNA extracted from either sample type. This clonotype originated in a man aged 25 to 45 with COVID-19, enrolled during active disease. Sequencing was performed on peripheral blood.

At the DNA level, the sequence is TGTGCCAGCAGCTTGACCCGGGACAGGGTTTCCACCTTC. Its coded protein is CASSLTRDRVSTF. The V and J segments used are TRBV5-4 and TRBJ1-2, with TRBD1 identical over 9 junction bases. From the cysteine through the phenylalanine, the CDR3 covers 13 amino acids. Left in the record is the CDR3 DNA by itself, 39 bases read in frame from the first base. Via the germline V gene (reference sequence), CDR1 is SGHNT and CDR2 YYREEE. Ends trimmed: V by 1 base, J by 13 bases; bases unmatched to a gene: 8. The CDR3 plus the reference TRBV5-4 and TRBJ1-2 genes for the other parts give the full variable domain: ETGVTQSPTHLIKTRGQQVTLRCSSQSGHNTVSWYQQALGQGPQFIFQYYREEENGRGNFPPRFSGLQFPNYSSELNVNALELDDSALYLCASSLTRDRVSTFGSGTRLTVV.